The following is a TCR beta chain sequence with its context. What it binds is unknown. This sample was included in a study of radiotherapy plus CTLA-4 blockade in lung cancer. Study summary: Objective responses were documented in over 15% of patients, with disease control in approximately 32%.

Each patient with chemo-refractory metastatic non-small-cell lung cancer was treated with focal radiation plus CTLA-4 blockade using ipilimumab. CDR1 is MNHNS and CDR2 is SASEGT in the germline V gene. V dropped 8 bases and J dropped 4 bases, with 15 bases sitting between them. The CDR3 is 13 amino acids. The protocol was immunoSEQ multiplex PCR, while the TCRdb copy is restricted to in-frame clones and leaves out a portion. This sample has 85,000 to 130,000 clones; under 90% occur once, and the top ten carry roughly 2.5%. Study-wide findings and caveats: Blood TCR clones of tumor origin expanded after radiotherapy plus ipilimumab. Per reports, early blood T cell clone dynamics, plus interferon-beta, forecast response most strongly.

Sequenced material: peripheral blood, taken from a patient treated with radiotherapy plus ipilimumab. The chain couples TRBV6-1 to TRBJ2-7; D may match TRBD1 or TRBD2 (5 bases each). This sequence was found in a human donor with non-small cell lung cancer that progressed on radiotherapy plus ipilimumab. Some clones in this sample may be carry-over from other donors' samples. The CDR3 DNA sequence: TGTGCCAGCGGGGCAGTGGGGGTGTACGAGCAGTACTTC. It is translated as CASGAVGVYEQYF.